This passage covers 10 T cell receptor beta chains from one sample sequenced in a study of early T cells in non-severe SARS-CoV-2 infection. TCRdb reprocessed the 5' RACE reads via MiXCR and lists one record per CDR3 protein. The sample records around 82,000 distinct CDR3 sequences, roughly 14% being singletons. Sequencing used whole blood. These receptors all come from an adult who was a healthcare worker with PCR-confirmed SARS-CoV-2 infection or an uninfected control (not recorded which).

This clonotype was observed a few times. The chain is built from TRBV18 and TRBJ2-4, with D possibly being TRBD2 (6 bases). Looked up from germline, CDR1 is KGHSH and CDR2 is LQKENI. The germline V and J ends were trimmed by 3 bases and 3 bases, with 24 bases remaining between them. The length of the CDR3 is 19 residues. DNA of the CDR3: TGTGCCAGCTCACCGGCGGTGGACGGCGGGGCCAAAGACAAAAACATTCAGTACTTC. Protein sequence: CASSPAVDGGAKDKNIQYF.

The chain has TRBV21-1 and TRBJ2-7; TRBD1 is the table's D call, not checked against the DNA. TRBV21-1 is a listed pseudogene. The CDR3 covers 16 residues. CDR3 residues: CASTNLDRLQFHEQYV. The CDR3 DNA sequence: TGTGCCAGCACCAACCTAGACAGGCTTCAGTTTCACGAGCAGTACGTC.

This rearrangement joins TRBV10-3 to TRBJ2-3; D is uncertain. The ends were cut back, 6 bases at V and 3 bases at J, with 13 bases in the middle. The CDR3 runs to 14 residues. The germline V gene has CDR1 ENHRY and CDR2 SYGVKD. The CDR3 coding sequence is TGTGCCATCAGCAGCCTGGAAGGGACAGATACGCAGTATTTT. It specifies CAISSLEGTDTQYF.

This clonotype turned up a few times. The genes are TRBV10-2 and TRBJ2-2, with 9 bases matching TRBD1. Per germline, CDR1 WSHSY and CDR2 SAAADI. V was pared by 5 bases and J by 4 bases, with 2 bases of the junction left unmatched. CDR3 size: 14 residues. CDR3 in amino acids: CASSSGQGTGELFF. CDR3 nucleotide sequence: TGCGCCAGCAGTTCGGGACAGGGCACCGGGGAGCTGTTTTTT.

This clonotype appeared a few times. The J gene is TRBJ2-3, the V gene TRBV20-1; the D call may be TRBD1 or TRBD2 (6 bases each). The CDR3 loop spans 15 amino acids. The V and J ends lost 1 base and 2 bases respectively, with 13 bases between them. From germline, CDR1 is DFQATT and CDR2 SNEGSKA (reference sequence). CDR3 sequence: CSARAGGHLTDTQYF. The CDR3 DNA sequence: TGCAGTGCTAGAGCCGGGGGACACCTCACAGATACGCAGTATTTT.

This clonotype has just a few counts. The chain joins TRBV11-2 to TRBJ2-7, with D possibly TRBD2 on 6 matching bases. This CDR3 region has 14 residues. CDR1 SGHAT and CDR2 FQNNGV come from the germline V gene. V lost 0 bases, J lost 6 bases, and 12 bases lay in between. CDR3 in amino acids: CASSLEEGIGEQYV. The DNA of the CDR3 is TGTGCCAGCAGCTTAGAGGAGGGGATCGGCGAGCAGTACGTC.

This clonotype was recorded many times. The chain combines TRBV10-2 with TRBJ1-1; perhaps TRBD1 as D (5 bases). The CDR3 spans 18 residues. Trimming took off 7 bases at V and 1 base at J, with 25 bases between the two ends. CDR1 and CDR2 from the germline V gene are WSHSY and SAAADI. The CDR3 loop is CASTPLWRGPVGNTEAFF. As DNA, the CDR3 is TGCGCCAGCACCCCCCTGTGGAGGGGCCCGGTGGGGAACACTGAAGCTTTCTTT.

This clonotype was observed a handful of times. The rearrangement joins TRBV9 to TRBJ1-1, with TRBD1 matching over 9 bases. With 4 bases clipped from V and 3 bases from J, the junction kept 7 bases outside the gene matches. This CDR3 is 15 amino acids long. Germline CDR1 and CDR2: SGDLS and YYNGEE. CDR3 protein: CASSPRQGVDTEAFF. CDR3 sequence (DNA): TGTGCCAGCAGCCCCAGACAGGGGGTAGACACTGAAGCTTTCTTT. Using reference TRBV9 and TRBJ1-1 for the parts outside the CDR3, the full variable domain is DSGVTQTPKHLITATGQRVTLRCSPRSGDLSVYWYQQSLDQGLQFLIQYYNGEERAKGNILERFSAQQFPDLHSELNLSSLELGDSALYFCASSPRQGVDTEAFFGQGTRLTVV.

This clonotype was counted a single time. The V gene is TRBV6-1, the J gene TRBJ1-6, with D perhaps TRBD1 (5 bases). The V and J ends lost 4 bases and 9 bases respectively, with 22 bases between them. CDR1 is MNHNS, CDR2 SASEGT, per germline. CDR3 size: 17 residues. CDR3: CASSAQGSSRVGSPLHF. The CDR3 coding sequence is TGTGCCAGCAGTGCCCAGGGCAGCTCGAGGGTTGGTTCACCCCTCCACTTT.

This clonotype was seen at least ten times. The rearrangement links TRBV5-1 to TRBJ1-1, with TRBD1 as a possible D gene (6 bases). Deletions cut 0 bases from V and 1 base from J, with 10 bases between. The CDR3 has 15 residues. Germline-derived CDR1 and CDR2 are SGHRS and YFSETQ. In nucleotides, the CDR3 is TGCGCCAGCAGCTTGGATGGGGGCAAGAACACTGAAGCTTTCTTT. Amino acid sequence: CASSLDGGKNTEAFF.